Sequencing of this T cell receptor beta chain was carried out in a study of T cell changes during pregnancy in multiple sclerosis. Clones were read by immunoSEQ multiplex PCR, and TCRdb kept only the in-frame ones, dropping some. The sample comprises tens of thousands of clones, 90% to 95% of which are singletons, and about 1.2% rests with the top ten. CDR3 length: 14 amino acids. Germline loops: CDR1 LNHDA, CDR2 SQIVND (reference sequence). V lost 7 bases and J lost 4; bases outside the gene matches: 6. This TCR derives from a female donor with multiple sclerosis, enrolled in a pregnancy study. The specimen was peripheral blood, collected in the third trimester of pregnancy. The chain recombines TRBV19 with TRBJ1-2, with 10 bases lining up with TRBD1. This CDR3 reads CASITDRGPYGYTF. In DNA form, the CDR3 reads TGTGCCAGTATCACCGACAGGGGGCCCTATGGCTACACCTTC.